Detailed here is one T cell receptor beta chain. These data are taken from a study of blood T cell repertoires in COVID-19. Study-level information: Some COVID-19 samples were acute and others convalescent; all came from the United States, Italy and Spain.

Libraries were prepared by immunoSEQ multiplex PCR; TCRdb keeps only in-frame clonotypes and omits some of them. This table holds roughly 17,000 clones, 90% to 95% found once. The germline V gene encodes CDR1 SGHTA and CDR2 FQGNSA. The CDR3 is 16 residues long. The V gene end was trimmed by 5 bases and the J gene end by 6 bases; junction bases not matched to a gene: 9. The sequence was collected from a human donor in a cohort sampled during active COVID-19. Specimen: peripheral blood. This rearrangement joins TRBV7-2 to TRBJ2-1, with 11 bases fitting TRBD2. In nucleotides, the CDR3 is TGTGCCAGCAGCGCTCGCCCGGGACTAGCGGTCAATGAGCAGTTCTTC. The encoded protein is CASSARPGLAVNEQFF.